The next 29 T cell receptor beta chains were all read from a single sample in a study of identical twins. Each CDR3 protein is one row after TCRdb ran MiXCR on the 5' RACE reads. The profile shows approximately 500,000 distinct CDR3 sequences, around 24% of them singletons. This sample was also put to use in a study of T cells expressing NK-cell markers.

Sequencing was performed on CD4+ T cells sorted from blood. These receptors all come from a woman under 30 in good health.

This clonotype was counted once. CDR3 nucleotides: TGTGCCAGCAGAGAACCAGGGACAACTAATGAAAAACTGTTTTTT. It translates to CASREPGTTNEKLFF. The chain links TRBV6-5 to TRBJ1-4; D is perhaps TRBD1 (5 bases). CDR1 MNHEY and CDR2 SVGAGI come from the germline V gene. The CDR3 is 15 residues long. V was clipped by 6 bases and J by 0 bases, with 11 bases between them.

This clonotype was found a few times. The chain carries TRBV18 and TRBJ2-7, with D tentatively TRBD1 or TRBD2 (7 bases each). Germline CDR1 reads KGHSH; CDR2 reads LQKENI. This CDR3 is built from 12 residues. Trimming took off 10 bases at V and 5 bases at J, with 15 bases between the two ends. CDR3: CATRGGGDEQYF. As DNA, the CDR3 is TGTGCCACCAGGGGGGGAGGAGACGAGCAGTACTTC. The whole variable domain, filled in from reference TRBV18 and TRBJ2-7, reads NAGVMQNPRHLVRRRGQEARLRCSPMKGHSHVYWYRQLPEEGLKFMVYLQKENIIDESGMPKERFSAEFPKEGPSILRIQQVVRGDSAAYFCATRGGGDEQYFGPGTRLTVT.

Comments on this clonotype: Compared with germline, one end of the junction differs, possibly owing to a read error. J is TRBJ1-3 and V is TRBV10-3, with TRBD1 matching over 7 bases. Germline-derived CDR1 and CDR2 are ENHRY and SYGVKD. The CDR3 extends over 17 amino acids. The CDR3 region has the DNA TGCCCCGGCCCAGGGGGGCAGACCATAACAACTGGAAACACCATATATTTT. Protein product: CPGPGGQTITTGNTIYF.

This clonotype was seen a handful of times. The chain carries TRBV10-3 and TRBJ2-1; possible D gene TRBD2, 6 bases. The CDR3 covers 15 residues. Trimming took 4 bases from V and 0 from J, leaving 10 bases between them. Germline CDR1 and CDR2: ENHRY and SYGVKD. DNA of the CDR3: TGTGCCATCAGTGGTGGGGGGAGCTCCTACAATGAGCAGTTCTTC. Amino acid sequence: CAISGGGSSYNEQFF.

The V gene is TRBV27, the J gene TRBJ2-7; D not resolved. The CDR3 extends over 14 amino acids. Germline V CDR1 and CDR2: MNHEY, SMNVEV (reference sequence). With 2 bases removed from V and 0 bases from J, the gap between germline ends came to 8 bases. The CDR3 DNA follows: TGTGCCAGCAGTTTAGACTTTTACTCCTACGAGCAGTACTTC. Amino acid sequence: CASSLDFYSYEQYF.

This clonotype was seen at least ten times. J is TRBJ1-2 and V is TRBV6-1; TRBD1 aligns across 7 bases. Germline V lookup: CDR1 MNHNS, CDR2 SASEGT. There are 16 residues in the CDR3. Trimming cost V 3 bases and J 1 base; bases outside gene matches: 8. The CDR3 spells CASSDSRGRLNYGYTF. CDR3 nucleotide sequence: TGTGCCAGCAGTGACAGCAGGGGGAGGCTTAACTATGGCTACACCTTC.

As for this clonotype: The conserved phenylalanine or tryptophan normally closing the CDR3 is absent here, so this likely arose from a read error. The chain recombines TRBV6-5 with TRBJ2-7; no definite D call. Germline V gene sequence: CDR1 MNHEY, CDR2 SVGAGI. V lost 2 bases and J lost 2, with 16 bases in between. The CDR3 loop spans 16 amino acids. The CDR3 nucleotides are TGTGCCAGCAGTTACGGCGCGGAACGGACCACCTACGAGCAGTACTAC. This encodes CASSYGAERTTYEQYY.

This clonotype was seen a few times. This chain connects TRBV4-3 to TRBJ1-2; D gene uncertain. The V gene lost 0 bases and the J gene lost 1 base, with 12 bases spanning the gap. CDR3 length equals 16 residues. Per germline, CDR1 LGHNA and CDR2 YSLEER. CDR3: CASSQDMRSNNYGYTF. CDR3 nucleotide sequence: TGCGCCAGCAGCCAAGATATGCGGAGTAATAACTATGGCTACACCTTC.

J is TRBJ1-2 and V is TRBV20-1, with 9 nucleotides matching TRBD1. With 0 bases clipped from V and 8 bases from J, the junction kept 16 bases outside the gene matches. Germline V lookup: CDR1 DFQATT, CDR2 SNEGSKA (reference sequence). This CDR3 spans 17 amino acids. The chain's CDR3 is CSARDLGTGQGRRGYTF. The CDR3 region has the DNA TGCAGTGCTAGAGATCTTGGGACAGGGCAGGGGCGGCGGGGCTACACCTTC.

This clonotype was seen a handful of times. The gene calls are TRBV27 and TRBJ2-2; TRBD1 matches 10 bases. The V segment lost 10 bases and the J segment 5 bases; nucleotides outside the gene matches: 7. This CDR3 has 14 residues. From germline, CDR1 is MNHEY and CDR2 SMNVEV (reference sequence). For the CDR3, the DNA is TGTGCCACCCAGGGACAGGGGAGAACCGGGGAGCTGTTTTTT. Translated, it gives CATQGQGRTGELFF.

The chain employs TRBV7-9 and TRBJ2-3, with D uncertain. This CDR3 is 13 amino acids long. Trimming stripped 0 bases from V and 6 bases from J, with 7 bases between. Germline V gene sequence: CDR1 SEHNR, CDR2 FQNEAQ (reference sequence). CDR3 sequence reads: CASSLASLDTQYF. CDR3 DNA: TGTGCCAGCAGCTTAGCCTCTCTGGATACGCAGTATTTT. The full variable domain, its missing parts supplied by reference TRBV7-9 and TRBJ2-3, is DTGVSQNPRHKITKRGQNVTFRCDPISEHNRLYWYRQTLGQGPEFLTYFQNEAQLEKSRLLSDRFSAERPKGSFSTLEIQRTEQGDSAMYLCASSLASLDTQYFGPGTRLTVL.

This chain uses TRBV20-1 with TRBJ1-1; the match to TRBD1 covers 7 bases. Trimming at V came to 3 bases and at J to 0 bases, leaving 4 bases not matched to a gene. Germline CDR1 is DFQATT and CDR2 is SNEGSKA (reference sequence). The CDR3 length is 14 residues. CDR3 in amino acids: CSASGGQMNTEAFF. The CDR3 coding sequence is TGCAGTGCTAGTGGGGGACAGATGAACACTGAAGCTTTCTTT.

The chain has TRBV4-3 and TRBJ1-6; tentatively, D is TRBD1 (6 bases). The length of the CDR3 is 15 residues. V was clipped by 4 bases and J by 9 bases, with 16 bases between them. Germline assignment: CDR1 LGHNA and CDR2 YSLEER. The CDR3 DNA sequence: TGCGCCAGCAGCCCCAGGGGAACCCGGGGTTCACCCCTCCACTTT. Translation gives CASSPRGTRGSPLHF.

The chain combines TRBV5-1 with TRBJ2-1; tentatively, D is TRBD1 (5 bases). Germline CDR1 and CDR2: SGHRS and YFSETQ. Trimming shortened V by 1 base and J by 10 bases, and 15 bases separated the two germline ends. This CDR3 comprises 14 residues. The CDR3 DNA reads as TGCGCCAGCAGCTTGTATCAGGGCGAGGTGGAGCAGTTCTTC. Its protein is CASSLYQGEVEQFF.

This clonotype was counted a few times. The V and J genes are TRBV12-3 or TRBV12-4 and TRBJ2-7; the match to TRBD1 covers 9 bases. The trim removed 6 bases at V and 6 bases at J, leaving 3 bases unmatched. The length of the CDR3 is 12 residues. CDR3 residues: CASSQGQGEQYF. The CDR3 bases are TGTGCCAGCAGCCAGGGACAGGGCGAGCAGTACTTC.

CDR3: CASSVGRDRSPYGYTF. The CDR3, as DNA: TGTGCCAGCAGCGTAGGGAGGGACAGATCCCCCTATGGCTACACCTTC. The chain couples TRBV3-1 to TRBJ1-2; 7 bases agree with TRBD1. CDR1 and CDR2 from the germline V gene are LGHDT and YNNKEL (reference sequence). The CDR3 runs 16 residues. With 5 bases clipped from V and 4 bases from J, the junction kept 13 bases outside the gene matches.

This clonotype was observed a few times. The CDR3 protein is CASSPVDYGETQYF. Here the CDR3 DNA reads TGTGCCAGCTCACCAGTGGACTATGGGGAGACCCAGTACTTC. This chain links TRBV18 with TRBJ2-5, with D possibly matching TRBD2 (6 bases). This CDR3 is 14 amino acids long. Germline assignment: CDR1 KGHSH and CDR2 LQKENI. V gave up 2 bases and J gave up 5 bases, with 12 bases separating them.

This clonotype came up a few times. The chain combines TRBV11-2 with TRBJ1-1, with unresolved D. The CDR3 contains 13 residues. V gave up 5 bases and J gave up 5 bases, with 12 bases separating them. Germline V gene data show CDR1 as SGHAT and CDR2 as FQNNGV. The CDR3 is CASSNRGWTEAFF. CDR3 nucleotides: TGTGCCAGCAGCAACAGAGGGTGGACTGAAGCTTTCTTT.

This clonotype has a handful of counts. The genes are TRBV20-1 and TRBJ2-3; 7 bases line up with TRBD2. J lost 2 bases, V lost 4 bases, and 9 bases had no gene match. Germline values: CDR1 DFQATT, CDR2 SNEGSKA (reference sequence). The CDR3 is 15 amino acids. CDR3 sequence: CSATRLAQNTDTQYF. The CDR3 region has the DNA TGCAGTGCTACACGACTAGCACAGAACACAGATACGCAGTATTTT.

V and J are TRBV18 and TRBJ2-7, with 10 bases identical to TRBD1. Germline CDR1 is KGHSH and CDR2 is LQKENI. The trim removed 6 bases at V and 9 bases at J, leaving 17 bases unmatched. The CDR3 loop spans 16 amino acids. CDR3 sequence (DNA): TGTGCCAGCTCTCCGGGACAGGGGACCCACTCACCACCGCAGTACTTC. Residues: CASSPGQGTHSPPQYF.

This chain connects TRBV20-1 to TRBJ2-6; D perhaps matches TRBD1 (5 bases). V was pared by 5 bases and J by 0 bases, with 8 bases between. Germline V gene lookup returns CDR1 DFQATT and CDR2 SNEGSKA (reference sequence). The CDR3 is made up of 14 amino acids. The CDR3 DNA reads TGCAGTGCTTCACAGGACTCTGGGGCCAACGTCCTGACTTTC. Protein product: CSASQDSGANVLTF.

This clonotype showed up just a few times. The J gene is TRBJ1-1, the V gene TRBV5-1; 8 nucleotides agree with TRBD1. The germline V gene encodes CDR1 SGHRS and CDR2 YFSETQ. With V trimmed by 4 bases and J by 6 bases, 8 bases remained unmatched. This CDR3 comprises 14 residues. The CDR3 here is CASSTESTGAEAFF. DNA of the CDR3: TGCGCCAGCAGCACGGAATCGACAGGGGCTGAAGCTTTCTTT.

The chain links TRBV12-1 to TRBJ2-7. TRBV12-1 constitutes a pseudogene. The CDR3 is 14 residues long. The CDR3 loop is CASSFGPLSYEQYF. The CDR3 DNA sequence: TGTGCCAGCAGCTTTGGGCCCCTCTCCTACGAGCAGTACTTT.

The chain recombines TRBV20-1 with TRBJ2-3; the D is unclear. CDR3 length equals 11 residues. CDR1 and CDR2 (germline): DFQATT, SNEGSKA (reference sequence). Trimming pared 7 bases from V and 4 bases from J, leaving 9 bases between. The CDR3 DNA sequence: TGCAGTGGCCGGGTGGCAGATACGCAGTATTTT. Translating gives CSGRVADTQYF.

The rearrangement joins TRBV4-2 to TRBJ1-2; D is unclear. The CDR3 loop spans 13 amino acids. Looked up from germline, CDR1 is LGHNA and CDR2 is YNFKEQ. Deletions cut 1 base from V and 6 bases from J, with 9 bases between. For the CDR3, the DNA is TGTGCCAGCAGCCAAGCTAATCATGATGGCTACACCTTC. Translation: CASSQANHDGYTF.

The V call is TRBV20-1, the J call TRBJ2-5, with 10 bases matching TRBD2. V was pared by 3 bases and J by 1 base, with 5 bases of the junction left unmatched. CDR1 is DFQATT, CDR2 SNEGSKA, per germline (reference sequence). The CDR3 has 15 residues. The CDR3 sequence: CSARRAGGTQETQYF. The CDR3, as DNA: TGCAGTGCTAGGAGAGCGGGGGGGACCCAAGAGACCCAGTACTTC.

This clonotype was detected a few times. The chain combines TRBV6-5 with TRBJ2-3, with D perhaps TRBD2 (6 bases). Per germline, CDR1 MNHEY and CDR2 SVGAGI. The ends were cut back, 2 bases at V and 4 bases at J, with 10 bases in the middle. The length of the CDR3 is 14 residues. DNA of the CDR3: TGTGCCAGCAGTTACACGGGAGAGGCAGATACGCAGTATTTT. This encodes CASSYTGEADTQYF.

This clonotype came up a few times. The chain employs TRBV6-5 and TRBJ2-1; 9 bases match TRBD1. V gave up 2 bases and J gave up 3 bases; unmatched junction bases: 5. This CDR3 is built from 16 residues. CDR1 and CDR2 (germline): MNHEY, SVGAGI. The CDR3 sequence: CASSYTGTGLYNEQFF. CDR3 DNA sequence: TGTGCCAGCAGTTACACCGGGACAGGGCTCTACAATGAGCAGTTCTTC.

The chain recombines TRBV12-3 or TRBV12-4 with TRBJ1-4; D is perhaps TRBD1 (6 bases). The CDR3 is 15 amino acids. Trimming left V 3 bases short and J 6 bases short, with 14 bases between. The CDR3 DNA reads as TGTGCCAGCAGTTTCTACAGGGAAGGTTATGAAAAACTGTTTTTT. Encoded protein: CASSFYREGYEKLFF.